These T cell receptor beta chains were read from a single sample in a study of identical twins. TCRdb ran MiXCR on the 5' RACE reads and lists one entry per CDR3 protein. The sample gives 450,000 or so distinct CDR3 sequences, approximately 15% of which show up once; roughly 0.56% is in the top ten. This sample also appeared in a second study, on yellow fever vaccine responses in identical twins.

Sequencing was performed on CD4+ T cells sorted from blood. Source of these receptors: a woman in her late teens or twenties in good health. Both conserved end residues are part of each CDR3. Each record gives: J gene, V gene, D gene, clone size, CDR3 DNA, CDR3 protein. The D gene is left open where the match is weak. A clone size is listed for some rows: how often the clone was seen (once, few, many), or a class if it is expanded.

>TRBJ2-2|TRBV4-3|-|many
TGCGCCAGCAGCCAAGATTCGACTGTCGGCACCGGGGAGCTGTTTTTT
CASSQDSTVGTGELFF
>TRBJ2-7|TRBV19|TRBD1|few
TGTGCCAGTAGTACCTCCGGACAGGGCGGGTACGAGCAGTACTTC
CASSTSGQGGYEQYF
>TRBJ2-7|TRBV28|TRBD1|-
TGTGCCAGCAGTCCCCGGACAGGCTTTAGGGACGAGCAGTACTTC
CASSPRTGFRDEQYF
>TRBJ2-3|TRBV12-5|TRBD2|few
TGTGCTACGTGTACTAGCGGTAGCACAGATACGCAGTATTTT
CATCTSGSTDTQYF
>TRBJ1-2|TRBV5-1|-|-
TGCGCCAGCAGCTTGGACCAACATGGCTACACCTTC
CASSLDQHGYTF
>TRBJ2-1|TRBV10-3|TRBD2|-
TGTGCCATCAGCGACTCCGGGACTAGAAGCTCCTACAATGAGCAGTTCTTC
CAISDSGTRSSYNEQFF
>TRBJ2-3|TRBV15|-|-
TGTGCCACCGCAGCCCGGGGCACAGATACGCAGTATTTT
CATAARGTDTQYF
>TRBJ2-7|TRBV7-2|TRBD2|many
TGTGCCAGCAGCTCCGGACTAGCGGGGGGGCTTGGAGAGCAGTACTTC
CASSSGLAGGLGEQYF
>TRBJ2-5|TRBV9|-|-
TGTGCCAGCAGCTCTTACCCGGGAAAGGGCGGGGAGACCCAGTACTTC
CASSSYPGKGGETQYF
>TRBJ2-3|TRBV10-3|-|many
TGTGCCGTAGTGGGGGACACGACAGATACGCAGTATTTT
CAVVGDTTDTQYF
>TRBJ2-6|TRBV11-3|-|-
TGTGCCAGCAGCTTAGATACCCACACCTCTGGGGCCAACGTCCTGACTTTC
CASSLDTHTSGANVLTF
>TRBJ1-5|TRBV5-1|TRBD1|-
TGCGCCACCACCCTTCCGGGACAGGGGCGTCAGCCCCAGCATTTT
CATTLPGQGRQPQHF
>TRBJ2-2|TRBV6-5|-|few
TGTGCCAGCAGTTACCGGGAAGGCGCGAACACCGGGGAGCTGTTTTTT
CASSYREGANTGELFF
>TRBJ2-2|TRBV14|-|-
TGTGCCAGCAGCCAGACCCACAGACCAAGGGCCGGGGAGCTGTTTTTT
CASSQTHRPRAGELFF
>TRBJ2-1|TRBV7-9|TRBD1|-
TGTGCCAGCAGTTACCCTGGGACAGGGGAAGAGCAGTTCTTC
CASSYPGTGEEQFF
>TRBJ2-1|TRBV2|TRBD2|few
TGTGCCACCGCTCCCGGACTAGGGAATGAGCAGTTCTTC
CATAPGLGNEQFF
>TRBJ2-7|TRBV28|-|-
TGTGCCACCCAGGGCTACGAGCAGTACTTC
CATQGYEQYF